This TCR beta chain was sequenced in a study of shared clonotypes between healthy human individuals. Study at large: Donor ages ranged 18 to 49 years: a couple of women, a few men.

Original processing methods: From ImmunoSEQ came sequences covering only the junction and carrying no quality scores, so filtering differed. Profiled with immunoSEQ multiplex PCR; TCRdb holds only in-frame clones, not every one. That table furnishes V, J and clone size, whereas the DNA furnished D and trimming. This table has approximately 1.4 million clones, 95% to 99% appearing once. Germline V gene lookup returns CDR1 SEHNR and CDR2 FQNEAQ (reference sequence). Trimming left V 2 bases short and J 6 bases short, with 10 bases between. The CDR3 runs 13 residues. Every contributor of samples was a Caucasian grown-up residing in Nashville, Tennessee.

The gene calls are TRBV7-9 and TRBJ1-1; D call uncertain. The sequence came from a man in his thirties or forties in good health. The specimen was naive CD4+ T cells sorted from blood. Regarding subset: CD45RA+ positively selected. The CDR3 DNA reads TGTGCCAGCAGCTTAATCCTGAAACCTGAAGCTTTCTTT. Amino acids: CASSLILKPEAFF.